This T cell receptor beta chain was sequenced for a study of blood T cell repertoires in COVID-19. Study-level background: Material from acute and convalescent COVID-19 was sourced from the United States, Italy and Spain.

In the original workflow: Amplified reference gene primers provided the basis for estimating nucleated cell counts. The assay was immunoSEQ multiplex PCR, and TCRdb's table has in-frame clones only and misses some. V and J calls and clone size follow that table, whereas D and trimming were derived from the DNA. The table has approximately 55,000 clones, around 87% seen once; the top ten hold roughly 7.1%. V was trimmed by 2 bases and J by 4 bases, leaving 7 bases between them. Per germline, CDR1 SGHNT and CDR2 YYREEE (reference sequence). This CDR3 is 13 amino acids long. Source material: peripheral blood. This chain joins TRBV5-4 and TRBJ2-1; D not resolved. The receptor was isolated from a man in his fifties with active COVID-19. The CDR3: CASSLDMYNEQFF. The CDR3 bases are TGTGCCAGCAGCTTAGACATGTACAATGAGCAGTTCTTC.